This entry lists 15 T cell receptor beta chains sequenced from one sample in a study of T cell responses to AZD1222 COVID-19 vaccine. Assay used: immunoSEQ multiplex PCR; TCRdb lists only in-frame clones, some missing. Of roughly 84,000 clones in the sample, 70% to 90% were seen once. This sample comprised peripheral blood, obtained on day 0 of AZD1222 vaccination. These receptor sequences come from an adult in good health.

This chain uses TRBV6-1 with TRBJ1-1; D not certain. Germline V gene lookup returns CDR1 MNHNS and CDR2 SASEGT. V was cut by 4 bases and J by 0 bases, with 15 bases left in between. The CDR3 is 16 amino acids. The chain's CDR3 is CASSARVTEMNTEAFF. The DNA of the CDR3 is TGTGCCAGCAGTGCTAGGGTGACGGAAATGAACACTGAAGCTTTCTTT.

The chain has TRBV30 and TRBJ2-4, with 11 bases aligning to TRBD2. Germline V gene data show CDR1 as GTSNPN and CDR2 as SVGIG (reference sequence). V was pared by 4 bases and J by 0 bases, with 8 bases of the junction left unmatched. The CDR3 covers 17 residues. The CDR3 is CAWKGSGRVIAKNIQYF. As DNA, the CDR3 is TGTGCCTGGAAGGGTAGCGGGAGGGTGATAGCCAAAAACATTCAGTACTTC.

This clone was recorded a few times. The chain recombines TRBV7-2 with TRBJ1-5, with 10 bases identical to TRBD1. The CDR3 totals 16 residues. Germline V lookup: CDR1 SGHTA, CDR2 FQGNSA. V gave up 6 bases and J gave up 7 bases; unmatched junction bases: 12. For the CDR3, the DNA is TGTGCCAGCAGTCCTAGGGAGACAGGGGGCCGACAGCCCCAGCATTTT. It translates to CASSPRETGGRQPQHF.

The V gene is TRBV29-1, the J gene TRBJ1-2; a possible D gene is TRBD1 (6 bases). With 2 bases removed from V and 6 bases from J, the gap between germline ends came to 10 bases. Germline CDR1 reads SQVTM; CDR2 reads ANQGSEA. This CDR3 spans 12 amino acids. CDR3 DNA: TGCAGCGTTGAAAGGGGGACACATGGCTACACCTTC. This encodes CSVERGTHGYTF.

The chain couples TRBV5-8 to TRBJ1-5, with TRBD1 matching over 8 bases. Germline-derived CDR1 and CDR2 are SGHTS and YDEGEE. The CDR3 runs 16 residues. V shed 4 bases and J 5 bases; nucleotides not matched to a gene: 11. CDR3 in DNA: TGTGCCAGCAGCGGGGATCCGGGACAGGTTCATCAGCCCCAGCATTTT. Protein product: CASSGDPGQVHQPQHF.

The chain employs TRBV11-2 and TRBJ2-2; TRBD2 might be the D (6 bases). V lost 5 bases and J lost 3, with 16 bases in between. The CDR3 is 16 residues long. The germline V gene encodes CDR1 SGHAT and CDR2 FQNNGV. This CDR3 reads CASSLSPGSYTGELFF. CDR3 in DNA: TGTGCCAGCAGCCTTTCCCCCGGGAGCTACACCGGGGAGCTGTTTTTT.

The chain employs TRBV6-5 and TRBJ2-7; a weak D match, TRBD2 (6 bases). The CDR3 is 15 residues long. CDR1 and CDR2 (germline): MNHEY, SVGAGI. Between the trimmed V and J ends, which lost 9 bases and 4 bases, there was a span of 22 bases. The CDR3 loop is CASSGAGLVGYEQYF. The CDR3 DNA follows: TGTGCCAGTTCGGGAGCAGGGTTAGTGGGTTACGAGCAGTACTTC.

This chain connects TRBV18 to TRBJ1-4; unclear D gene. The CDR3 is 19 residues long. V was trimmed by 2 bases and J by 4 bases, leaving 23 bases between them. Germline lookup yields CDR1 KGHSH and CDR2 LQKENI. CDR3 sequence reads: CASSPVYVRPTTGNEKLFF. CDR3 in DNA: TGTGCCAGCTCACCAGTCTACGTCCGGCCCACGACCGGTAATGAAAAACTGTTTTTT.

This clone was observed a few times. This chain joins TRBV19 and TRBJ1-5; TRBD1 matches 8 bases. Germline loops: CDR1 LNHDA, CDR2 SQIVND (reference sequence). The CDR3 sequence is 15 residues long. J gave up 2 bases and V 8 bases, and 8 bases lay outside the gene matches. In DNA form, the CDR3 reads TGTGCCAGTTCTGACAGGGGCGGACGCAATCAGCCCCAGCATTTT. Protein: CASSDRGGRNQPQHF.

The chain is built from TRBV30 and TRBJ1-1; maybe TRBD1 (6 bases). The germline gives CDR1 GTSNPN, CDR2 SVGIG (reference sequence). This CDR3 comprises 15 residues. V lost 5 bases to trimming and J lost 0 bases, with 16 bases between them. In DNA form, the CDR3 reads TGTGCCTGGTCTCACGCGGGGGACATGAACACTGAAGCTTTCTTT. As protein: CAWSHAGDMNTEAFF.

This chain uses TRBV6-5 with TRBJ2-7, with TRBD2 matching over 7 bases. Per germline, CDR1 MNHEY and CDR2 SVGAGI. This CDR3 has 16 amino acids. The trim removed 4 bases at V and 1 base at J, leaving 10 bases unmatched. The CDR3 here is CASSSPGGGRSYEQYF. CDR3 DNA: TGTGCCAGCAGTTCCCCCGGGGGAGGGCGGTCCTACGAGCAGTACTTC.

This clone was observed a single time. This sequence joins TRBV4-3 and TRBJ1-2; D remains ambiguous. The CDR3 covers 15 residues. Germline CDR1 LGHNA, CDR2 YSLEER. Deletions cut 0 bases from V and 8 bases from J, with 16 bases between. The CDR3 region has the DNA TGCGCCAGCAGCCAAGATCTGGGAGGCTTGAGAGGCTACACCTTC. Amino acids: CASSQDLGGLRGYTF.

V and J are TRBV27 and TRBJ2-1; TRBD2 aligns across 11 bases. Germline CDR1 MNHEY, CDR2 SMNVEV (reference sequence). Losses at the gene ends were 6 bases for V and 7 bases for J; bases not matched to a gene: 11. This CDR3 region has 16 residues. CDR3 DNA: TGTGCCAGCAGAATAGCGGGGGGGAGGTGGCAAAATGAGCAGTTCTTC. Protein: CASRIAGGRWQNEQFF.

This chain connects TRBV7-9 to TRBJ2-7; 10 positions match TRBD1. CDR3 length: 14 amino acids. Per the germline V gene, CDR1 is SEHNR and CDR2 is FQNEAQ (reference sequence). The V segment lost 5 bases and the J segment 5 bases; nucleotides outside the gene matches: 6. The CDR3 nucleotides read TGTGCCAGCAGCGCCCGGGACAGGGGCGACGAGCAGTACTTC. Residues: CASSARDRGDEQYF.

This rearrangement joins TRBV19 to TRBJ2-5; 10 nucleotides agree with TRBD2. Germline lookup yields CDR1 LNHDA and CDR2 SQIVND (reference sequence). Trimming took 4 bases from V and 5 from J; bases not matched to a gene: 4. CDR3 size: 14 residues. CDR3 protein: CASSTGTSVETQYF. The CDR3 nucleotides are TGTGCCAGTAGTACCGGGACTAGCGTTGAGACCCAGTACTTC.